A single sample gave rise to the 21 T cell receptor beta chains below, sequenced in a study of T-cell reconstitution after alpha-beta-depleted transplantation in children. For TCRbeta, the library was prepared with unique molecular identifiers. In TCRdb, the PCR reads were re-called with MiXCR into one record per CDR3 protein. The sample lists 200,000 or so distinct CDR3 sequences; about 8.4% were seen once. The sample in question was PBMCs, mostly from graft donor cells, obtained 360 days after TCRalphabeta/CD19-depleted stem cell transplant. The receptors stem from a male patient aged 2-15 years who had a stem cell transplant for acute myeloid leukemia, so the T cells may come from the graft donor.

CDR3 sequence (DNA): TGCGCCAGCAGCCAAGATATCGGGCGGGATTCACCCCTCCACTTT. Protein: CASSQDIGRDSPLHF. J is TRBJ1-6 and V is TRBV4-3; D gene unclear. The germline V and J ends were trimmed by 0 bases and 8 bases, with 11 bases remaining between them. CDR1 is LGHNA, CDR2 YSLEER, per germline. CDR3 size: 15 residues.

Many counts were recorded for this clonotype. J is TRBJ2-1 and V is TRBV10-3, with D unclear. V dropped 0 bases and J dropped 6 bases, with 6 bases sitting between them. CDR1 is ENHRY and CDR2 is SYGVKD in the germline V gene. The CDR3 has 13 residues. This CDR3 is CAISESKTNEQFF. The DNA of the CDR3 is TGTGCCATCAGTGAGTCGAAGACCAATGAGCAGTTCTTC.

This clonotype has at least ten counts. The rearrangement joins TRBV20-1 to TRBJ2-1; 7 nucleotides line up with TRBD2. The CDR3 is made up of 15 amino acids. In germline, CDR1 is DFQATT, CDR2 SNEGSKA (reference sequence). The junction had 5 bases not matched to a gene; V was cut back by 0 bases and J by 3 bases. CDR3: CSARDMPGGYNEQFF. The CDR3 nucleotides are TGCAGTGCTAGAGATATGCCGGGGGGCTACAATGAGCAGTTCTTC.

This clonotype was detected only a few times. The V and J genes are TRBV6-5 and TRBJ1-1; weak D call: TRBD1 (6 bases). The V gene's germline CDR1 is MNHEY and CDR2 SVGAGI. The CDR3 is made up of 16 amino acids. Trimming removed 2 bases at V and 5 bases at J, with 18 bases between. The CDR3 region has the DNA TGTGCCAGCAGTTACGGAGGCGGGGGCCGCTGGACTGAAGCTTTCTTT. Amino acids: CASSYGGGGRWTEAFF.

This clonotype was counted between two and nine times. V and J are TRBV4-1 and TRBJ2-3; D ambiguous. V lost 0 bases and J 5 bases, leaving 18 bases between the germline ends. This CDR3 has 17 residues. Germline V lookup: CDR1 MGHRA, CDR2 YSYEKL. The CDR3: CASSQDGLLIGRDTQYF. In DNA, the CDR3 is TGCGCCAGCAGCCAAGATGGGTTACTCATCGGTCGAGATACGCAGTATTTT.

As to this clonotype: Being one base from a much bigger clone, this may be a read error. The chain joins TRBV6-5 to TRBJ2-3; TRBD1 might be the D (5 bases). The V gene's germline CDR1 is MNHEY and CDR2 SVGAGI. This CDR3 contains 12 residues. The CDR3 region is CASKSETDTKYF. The CDR3, as DNA: TGTGCCAGCAAAAGTGAGACAGATACGAAGTATTTT.

The chain recombines TRBV11-3 with TRBJ2-1, with D perhaps matching TRBD2 (6 bases). The CDR3 covers 16 residues. The germline gives CDR1 SGHNT, CDR2 YENEEA. Trimming left V 3 bases short and J 2 bases short, with 14 bases between. The CDR3 is CASSLSGVSPYNEQFF. The CDR3 DNA follows: TGTGCCAGCAGCTTGTCGGGAGTTTCCCCCTACAATGAGCAGTTCTTC.

This clonotype was recorded a few times. The J gene is TRBJ2-2, the V gene TRBV12-3 or TRBV12-4; D not resolved. V was clipped by 5 bases and J by 6 bases, with 10 bases between them. This CDR3 region has 13 residues. CDR3 region: CASSGSRSGELFF. CDR3 DNA: TGTGCCAGCAGTGGGTCTAGGTCCGGGGAGCTGTTTTTT.

This clonotype has ten or more counts. The chain uses TRBV4-3 and TRBJ2-1, with 9 bases fitting TRBD2. Germline V gene data show CDR1 as LGHNA and CDR2 as YSLEER. This CDR3 has 14 residues. V lost 6 bases and J lost 2; bases outside the gene matches: 2. CDR3 sequence: CASSRTSAYNEQFF. CDR3 DNA sequence: TGCGCCAGCAGTCGGACTAGCGCCTACAATGAGCAGTTCTTC.

This chain joins TRBV29-1 and TRBJ2-7; no clear D. Germline V gives CDR1 SQVTM, CDR2 ANQGSEA. The germline V and J ends were trimmed by 6 bases and 2 bases, with 11 bases remaining between them. The CDR3 runs to 12 residues. The CDR3, as DNA: TGCAGCGTCCGCACCCCCGCCTACGAGCAGTACTTC. Its protein is CSVRTPAYEQYF.

This clonotype was detected a few times. V and J are TRBV12-3 or TRBV12-4 and TRBJ1-2, with TRBD1 matching over 7 bases. With V trimmed by 0 bases and J by 3 bases, 7 bases remained unmatched. This CDR3 has 16 residues. The CDR3 region is CASSLALRQGYYGYTF. The CDR3 coding sequence is TGTGCCAGCAGTTTAGCCTTAAGACAGGGCTACTATGGCTACACCTTC.

This clonotype was seen at least ten times. The rearrangement uses TRBV3-1 and TRBJ1-2, with TRBD1 matching 7 bases. Trimming cost V 4 bases and J 7 bases; bases outside gene matches: 3. This CDR3 is built from 12 residues. Per the germline V gene, CDR1 is LGHDT and CDR2 is YNNKEL (reference sequence). The CDR3 region has the DNA TGTGCCAGCAGCCTCGGACAGGCTGGCTACACCTTC. It specifies CASSLGQAGYTF.

This clonotype was seen a few times. This chain links TRBV12-3 or TRBV12-4 with TRBJ1-5, with D possibly TRBD1 on 5 matching bases. The V end was cut by 3 bases, the J end by 4 bases, with 10 bases between. The CDR3 is 14 amino acids. The CDR3 reads CASSFLQANQPQHF. The CDR3 bases are TGTGCCAGCAGTTTTCTACAGGCTAATCAGCCCCAGCATTTT.

This clonotype has more than one count but fewer than ten. The genes are TRBV6-1 and TRBJ1-5; D is unresolved. Deletions cut 6 bases from V and 3 bases from J, with 9 bases between. This CDR3 contains 13 residues. CDR1 and CDR2 from the germline V gene are MNHNS and SASEGT. The CDR3 nucleotides are TGTGCCAGCAGGCAGGCTCTCAATCAGCCCCAGCATTTT. Translation: CASRQALNQPQHF.

The chain uses TRBV20-1 and TRBJ2-1; 8 nucleotides line up with TRBD1. The CDR3 covers 14 residues. J was trimmed by 8 bases and V by 3 bases; bases with no gene match: 9. In germline, CDR1 is DFQATT, CDR2 SNEGSKA (reference sequence). CDR3 DNA: TGCAGTGCTAGGACAGGGGTGATGTTGGATGAGCAGTTCTTC. Protein: CSARTGVMLDEQFF.

This clonotype has at least ten counts. The genes are TRBV27 and TRBJ2-1, with 7 bases fitting TRBD2. The V segment lost 7 bases and the J segment 6 bases; nucleotides outside the gene matches: 9. The CDR3 contains 14 residues. CDR1 and CDR2 from the germline V gene are MNHEY and SMNVEV (reference sequence). The CDR3, as DNA: TGTGCCAGCACCCGGAATAGCGGGCTCAATGAGCAGTTCTTC. Its translation is CASTRNSGLNEQFF.

At least ten counts were recorded for this clonotype. The chain joins TRBV5-1 to TRBJ2-2; TRBD1 matches 9 bases. Per the germline V gene, CDR1 is SGHRS and CDR2 is YFSETQ. Germline trimming cut 0 bases from V and 7 bases from J; bases unmatched to any gene: 7. This CDR3 has 16 residues. In DNA, the CDR3 is TGCGCCAGCAGCTTGGTAGAACAGGGGGCCGGCGGGGAGCTGTTTTTT. Protein sequence: CASSLVEQGAGGELFF.

CDR3 bases: TGCAGTGCTATCTCAGGGGGCATGGGCACTGAAGCTTTCTTT. Its protein product is CSAISGGMGTEAFF. This sequence joins TRBV20-1 and TRBJ1-1; 8 positions agree with TRBD1. With 4 bases clipped from V and 4 bases from J, the junction kept 8 bases outside the gene matches. The CDR3 totals 14 residues. Germline CDR1 DFQATT, CDR2 SNEGSKA (reference sequence).

This clonotype appeared many times. V is TRBV7-9 and J is TRBJ2-1, with D perhaps given as TRBD1 or TRBD2 (5 bases each). With 2 bases removed from V and 8 bases from J, the gap between germline ends came to 13 bases. Germline V gene lookup returns CDR1 SEHNR and CDR2 FQNEAQ (reference sequence). This CDR3 spans 14 amino acids. CDR3 region: CASSLTGTPDEQFF. The CDR3 coding sequence is TGTGCCAGCAGCTTAACTGGGACCCCGGATGAGCAGTTCTTC. The full variable domain, rest sourced from reference TRBV7-9 and TRBJ2-1, is DTGVSQNPRHKITKRGQNVTFRCDPISEHNRLYWYRQTLGQGPEFLTYFQNEAQLEKSRLLSDRFSAERPKGSFSTLEIQRTEQGDSAMYLCASSLTGTPDEQFFGPGTRLTVL.

This clonotype was seen many times. The rearrangement links TRBV7-6 to TRBJ2-1; the D is unclear. The CDR3 contains 12 residues. The germline CDR1 and CDR2 sequences are SGHVS and FNYEAQ. Trimming removed 5 bases from V and 8 bases from J, with 10 bases in between. CDR3 coding DNA: TGTGCCAGCAGCCGCTGGCGGTATGAGCAGTTCTTC. Translated: CASSRWRYEQFF.

There are a few counts of this clonotype. The chain couples TRBV3-1 to TRBJ2-7; D gene unclear. Trimming pared 1 base from V and 6 bases from J, leaving 10 bases between. Germline CDR1 reads LGHDT; CDR2 reads YNNKEL (reference sequence). The CDR3 covers 13 residues. CDR3 in amino acids: CASSQGSFREQYV. The CDR3 DNA sequence: TGTGCCAGCAGCCAAGGGTCCTTCCGCGAGCAGTACGTC.